The clone carrying this TCR beta chain was observed at least ten times. This specimen comes from a study of T cell repertoires in cytomegalovirus infection. Trimming removed 4 bases from V and 3 bases from J; junction bases left unmatched: 4. The CDR3 runs to 15 residues. CDR1 and CDR2 (germline): LNHDA, SQIVND (reference sequence). TCRdb reprocessed the reads with MiXCR, giving one entry per CDR3 protein. The sample shows 200,000 to 250,000 distinct CDR3 sequences, roughly 12% of them seen only once. The V call is TRBV19, the J call TRBJ2-1; 9 bases are a match to TRBD2. The TCR comes from a human donor in good health (CMV status not recorded). Some clones in this sample may be carry-over from other donors' samples. The sample taken for sequencing was PBMCs. The CDR3 DNA sequence: TGTGCCAGTAGTAAAGGACTAGCGATCTACAATGAGCAGTTCTTC. As protein: CASSKGLAIYNEQFF. The whole variable domain, filled in from reference TRBV19 and TRBJ2-1, reads DGGITQSPKYLFRKEGQNVTLSCEQNLNHDAMYWYRQDPGQGLRLIYYSQIVNDFQKGDIAEGYSVSREKKESFPLTVTSAQKNPTAFYLCASSKGLAIYNEQFFGPGTRLTVL.